This is a list of T cell receptor beta chains from one sample in a study of T cell changes during pregnancy in multiple sclerosis. TCRdb's table, derived via immunoSEQ multiplex PCR, lists solely in-frame clones and lacks some. This table has more than 65,000 clones, more than 85% appearing once. Sample: peripheral blood, taken in the first trimester of pregnancy. The source is a female donor with multiple sclerosis, enrolled in a pregnancy study. The CDR3 runs from the conserved cysteine through the conserved F or W. D genes are given only for firm matches. Part of the rows lack a size; the others show once, few, many or a class for expanded clones.

V	size	D	J	DNA	CDR3
TRBV5-6	NA	NA	TRBJ2-7	TGTGCCAGCAGCTTTAAAACAGTCTCCTACGAGCAGTACTTC	CASSFKTVSYEQYF
TRBV7-9	NA	NA	TRBJ2-3	TGTGCCAGCAGCCAACCCGGCTGGGAGGAACCGCATTACACAGATACGCAGTATTTT	CASSQPGWEEPHYTDTQYF
TRBV10-3	NA	TRBD1	TRBJ1-5	TGTGCCATCAGACAGGGGGCGCAGGGGATAAAGGGTCAGCCCCAGCATTTT	CAIRQGAQGIKGQPQHF
TRBV30	NA	NA	TRBJ2-2	TGTGCCTGGAGTATCACTAGTTTGTCGACCGGGGAGCTGTTTTTT	CAWSITSLSTGELFF
TRBV5-1	few	TRBD2	TRBJ2-1	TGCGCCAGCAGCTTTACTAGCGGGAGGGAAAATGAGCAGTTCTTC	CASSFTSGRENEQFF
TRBV29-1	NA	TRBD1	TRBJ1-2	TGCAGCGCCGACAGGGGGCAAGGGTATGGCTACACCTTC	CSADRGQGYGYTF
TRBV4-3	NA	TRBD2	TRBJ2-2	TGCGCCAGCAGCCAAGATAGTTTCCTAGCGGGGTTCGCGAACACCGGGGAGCTGTTTTTT	CASSQDSFLAGFANTGELFF
TRBV2	NA	TRBD1	TRBJ2-4	TGTGCCAGCAGTGAAGGGACAGGGGTTGTGGACATTCAGTACTTC	CASSEGTGVVDIQYF
TRBV5-6	NA	NA	TRBJ1-2	TGTGCCAGCAGTAGGGGGAACAGGGCCTCTCTTGCCTATGGCTACACCTTC	CASSRGNRASLAYGYTF
TRBV18	NA	NA	TRBJ1-5	TGTGCCAGCTCACCGGGGACTATGATGGGCAATCAGCCCCAGCATTTT	CASSPGTMMGNQPQHF
TRBV5-4	NA	NA	TRBJ1-6	TGTGCCAGCAGCTTGGCACAGGGCGGTAATTCACCCCTCCACTTT	CASSLAQGGNSPLHF
TRBV6-5	NA	TRBD2	TRBJ2-7	TGTGCCAGCAGTTCCACCGGGACTACTCTCGAGCAGTACTTC	CASSSTGTTLEQYF
TRBV18	NA	NA	TRBJ1-4	TGTGCCAGCTCACCAACGGGGTATGGAGAAAAACTGTTTTTT	CASSPTGYGEKLFF
TRBV5-1	NA	NA	TRBJ2-7	TGCGCCAGCAGCCCTTCAGGGGAAGCCTACGAGCAGTACTTC	CASSPSGEAYEQYF
TRBV29-1	NA	NA	TRBJ2-1	TGCAGCGTCGGAGACTCCTACAATGAGCAGTTCTTC	CSVGDSYNEQFF
TRBV5-1	once	TRBD1	TRBJ2-7	TGCGCCAGCAGCTTAGGGGACAGTAAAACCTACGAGCAGTACTTC	CASSLGDSKTYEQYF
TRBV2	NA	NA	TRBJ1-2	TGTGCCAGCATATCGGACAGCCAGTTGAGCTACACCTTC	CASISDSQLSYTF
TRBV6-1	NA	NA	TRBJ2-3	TGTGCCAGCAACGAGCAGGGGACGGATACGCAGTATTTT	CASNEQGTDTQYF
TRBV6-4	NA	TRBD2	TRBJ2-1	TGTGCCAGCAGCCGACTAGCGGGAGACTACAATGAGCAGTTCTTC	CASSRLAGDYNEQFF
TRBV19	NA	NA	TRBJ1-6	TGTGCCAGTACGGAGGATAATTATTCACCCCTCCACTTT	CASTEDNYSPLHF
TRBV19	NA	TRBD2	TRBJ2-1	TGTGCCAGTAGTCTCGGGACTACACAGCAGTTCTTC	CASSLGTTQQFF
TRBV9	NA	TRBD1	TRBJ1-3	TGTGCCAGCAGGGGGGACAGGGAGTTATCTGGAAACACCATATATTTT	CASRGDRELSGNTIYF
TRBV5-4	NA	NA	TRBJ1-2	TGTGCCAGCAGCTTGGGGCAGTCTAACTATGGCTACACCTTC	CASSLGQSNYGYTF
TRBV11-2	NA	NA	TRBJ2-1	TGTGCCAGCAGCTTAGCGCCGGGGAGGAATGAGCAGTTCTTC	CASSLAPGRNEQFF
TRBV7-9	NA	NA	TRBJ1-1	TGTGCCAGCAGCTTAGTGGCAGGGAAGAACACTGAAGCTTTCTTT	CASSLVAGKNTEAFF
TRBV5-1	NA	NA	TRBJ2-6	TGCGCCAGCAGCTTGGGACAATTCCCTGGGGCCAACGTCCTGACTTTC	CASSLGQFPGANVLTF
TRBV6-5	NA	TRBD1	TRBJ2-3	TGTGCCAGCAGTGCGACAGGGTCGACAGATACGCAGTATTTT	CASSATGSTDTQYF
TRBV30	NA	NA	TRBJ2-3	TGTGCCTGGAGTGTACGGGGAGATACGCAGTATTTT	CAWSVRGDTQYF
TRBV19	NA	NA	TRBJ1-4	TGTGCCAGTAGTCGGAGGCAAGCTAATGAAAAACTGTTTTTT	CASSRRQANEKLFF
TRBV15	NA	TRBD2	TRBJ2-3	TGTGCCACCAGTAGCGGGGAAGGCACAGATACGCAGTATTTT	CATSSGEGTDTQYF
TRBV11-2	NA	NA	TRBJ2-3	TGTGCCAGCAGCTTAGTACAGTCCACAGATACGCAGTATTTT	CASSLVQSTDTQYF
TRBV4-3	once	NA	TRBJ1-4	TGCGCCAGCAGCCAAGATCCCGGGGGAGGGGAAAAACTGTTTTTT	CASSQDPGGGEKLFF
TRBV5-1	NA	TRBD1	TRBJ1-2	TGCGCCAGCAGCCCAGGCTTGGACAGGGCAGGCTATGGCTACACCTTC	CASSPGLDRAGYGYTF
TRBV9	NA	NA	TRBJ1-3	TGTGCCAGCAGCCCAACAGGGACTGGAAACACCATATATTTT	CASSPTGTGNTIYF
TRBV7-2	NA	TRBD2	TRBJ2-3	TGTGCCAGCAGCAGACTAGCGGATACGCAGTATTTT	CASSRLADTQYF
TRBV4-1	NA	TRBD2	TRBJ2-5	TGCGCCAGCAGCCAAGATTTAAGGCTAGCGGGGACCCAAGAGACCCAGTACTTC	CASSQDLRLAGTQETQYF
TRBV2	NA	TRBD2	TRBJ2-2	TGTGCCAGCACCCCTTTTCCGGGAGGCACCGGGGAGCTGTTTTTT	CASTPFPGGTGELFF
TRBV28	NA	NA	TRBJ2-5	TGTGCCAGCAGTTTGGAGGGTACTCTAGGAGAGACCCAGTACTTC	CASSLEGTLGETQYF
TRBV19	NA	TRBD1	TRBJ2-3	TGTGCCAGTAGTATTGGCGGGACAGGGATGAGGGATACGCAGTATTTT	CASSIGGTGMRDTQYF
TRBV28	medium-sized	TRBD1	TRBJ1-4	TGTGCCAGCAGTTTATTTGGGACAGGTGGCTCTCTTGTTGAAAAACTGTTTTTT	CASSLFGTGGSLVEKLFF
TRBV29-1	NA	NA	TRBJ1-1	TGCAGCGTGAAACAGGACAAGAACACTGAAGCTTTCTTT	CSVKQDKNTEAFF
TRBV5-4	NA	NA	TRBJ1-1	TGTGCCAGCAGCCCGACCCAGGGTGTCGTCGGCACTGAAGCTTTCTTT	CASSPTQGVVGTEAFF
TRBV5-1	NA	NA	TRBJ2-1	TGCGCCAGCAGCTTGGCCAACCTTGGCTTGTCCTACAATGAGCAGTTCTTC	CASSLANLGLSYNEQFF